This T cell receptor (beta chain) was documented in a study of cytomegalovirus exposure and HLA in healthy donors. Study details: The 100 million to 120 million unique TCR beta sequences, from around 200 million T cells, were found by an earlier analysis. There were 85 million or so unique TCRs (from HLA-typed donors) in an early data release.

The CDR3 spans 13 residues. The V gene lost 8 bases and the J gene lost 5 bases, with 16 bases spanning the gap. Germline lookup yields CDR1 WNHNN and CDR2 SYGVQD (reference sequence). On this clone itself: Its antigen is still unknown.

Study-wide results and limits: CMV serostatus was the sole immune exposure data available.

In the PCR, 60 Vbeta and 13 Jbeta primers were used. Generated by immunoSEQ multiplex PCR, the TCRdb table keeps only in-frame clones and is missing some. The data show around 100,000 clones, and the top ten clones hold approximately 3.7%. V gene TRBV10-1 combines with J gene TRBJ2-7; a possible D gene is TRBD2 (6 bases). The sequencing input was PBMCs. The TCR sequence derives from a man aged 35-49 years in good health and CMV-seronegative. CDR3: CASGGTMINEQYF. The CDR3 DNA reads TGCGCCAGCGGAGGGACGATGATTAACGAGCAGTACTTC.